This TCR beta chain stems from a study of cytomegalovirus exposure and HLA in healthy donors. Profiling relied on immunoSEQ multiplex PCR, and the TCRdb table lists in-frame clones only, not all of them. This table holds over 150,000 clones, around 88% found once. Between the trimmed V and J ends, which lost 0 bases and 3 bases, there was a span of 9 bases. Germline loops: CDR1 LNHDA, CDR2 SQIVND (reference sequence). This CDR3 spans 14 amino acids. Of note for this clone: Other DNA sequences in this sample translate to the same CDR3.

This sequence joins TRBV19 and TRBJ2-7, with D uncertain. Input material: PBMCs. The sequence came from a man in his late teens or twenties in good health and CMV-seropositive. CDR3 protein: CASSIDLESYEQYF. The CDR3 DNA reads as TGTGCCAGTAGTATAGATCTAGAGAGCTACGAGCAGTACTTC.